Here is one TCR beta chain with its context. The data were obtained in a study of T cell changes during pregnancy in multiple sclerosis. CDR1 is MNHNS and CDR2 is SASEGT in the germline V gene. The CDR3 covers 13 residues. V lost 11 bases and J lost 4; bases outside the gene matches: 7. Some clones are missing from TCRdb's copy, which holds only in-frame ones; the method was immunoSEQ multiplex PCR. This sample has tens of thousands of clones, with approximately 92% found just once. V is TRBV6-1 and J is TRBJ2-3; TRBD1 matches at 9 bases. Sequenced here: peripheral blood, sampled after pregnancy. The TCR comes from a female donor with multiple sclerosis, enrolled in a pregnancy study. This chain's CDR3 is CAATGTGSDTQYF. CDR3 DNA: TGTGCCGCCACCGGGACAGGGTCAGATACGCAGTATTTT.